The 27 T cell receptor beta chains listed next were all sequenced from one sample in a study of shared clonotypes between healthy human individuals. The data were produced by immunoSEQ multiplex PCR, yet TCRdb's version contains in-frame clones alone and is incomplete. The data hold millions of clones, with approximately 94% observed a single time. Material: naive CD4+ T cells sorted from blood. Subset reported: CD45RA+ positively selected. These receptors were obtained from a man younger than 35 in good health.

This chain links TRBV29-1 with TRBJ1-2; 7 bases match TRBD1. From germline, CDR1 is SQVTM and CDR2 ANQGSEA. The CDR3 runs 14 residues. Trimming removed 7 bases from V and 5 bases from J; junction bases left unmatched: 13. CDR3 sequence: CSAGTGTVQYGYTF. The CDR3, as DNA: TGCAGCGCGGGAACCGGGACAGTACAATATGGCTACACCTTC.

This sequence joins TRBV28 and TRBJ2-5, with a possible D match to TRBD2 (6 bases). Trimming removed 8 bases from V and 2 bases from J, with 9 bases in between. CDR3 length: 12 residues. Germline CDR1 and CDR2: MDHEN and SYDVKM. The CDR3 nucleotides read TGTGCCAGCCAGACTAGTCAAGAGACCCAGTACTTC. It yields the protein CASQTSQETQYF. Drawing the rest from reference TRBV28 and TRBJ2-5, the complete variable domain is DVKVTQSSRYLVKRTGEKVFLECVQDMDHENMFWYRQDPGLGLRLIYFSYDVKMKEKGDIPEGYSVSREKKERFSLILESASTNQTSMYLCASQTSQETQYFGPGTRLLVL.

The chain joins TRBV7-2 to TRBJ2-1; D possibly matches TRBD1 or TRBD2 (5 bases each). The CDR3 totals 15 residues. Per the germline V gene, CDR1 is SGHTA and CDR2 is FQGNSA. The V end was cut by 1 base, the J end by 4 bases, with 11 bases between. CDR3 protein: CASSLGGYLYNEQFF. In nucleotides, the CDR3 is TGTGCCAGCAGCTTAGGGGGGTACCTGTACAATGAGCAGTTCTTC.

The rearrangement links TRBV11-2 to TRBJ1-2, with D hard to call. Trimming removed 5 bases from V and 7 bases from J, with 14 bases in between. The CDR3 totals 13 residues. Germline CDR1 SGHAT, CDR2 FQNNGV. The CDR3 reads CASSPLKTGGYTF. The CDR3 DNA sequence: TGTGCCAGCAGCCCCCTTAAAACGGGTGGCTACACCTTC.

This clone was counted only a few times. The chain carries TRBV5-6 and TRBJ1-1; D remains ambiguous. V dropped 4 bases and J dropped 3 bases, with 16 bases sitting between them. Germline CDR1 SGHDT, CDR2 YYEEEE. The CDR3 totals 15 residues. The CDR3 is CASSPITRRDTEAFF. CDR3 DNA: TGTGCCAGCAGCCCGATAACCAGACGGGACACTGAAGCTTTCTTT.

This rearrangement joins TRBV5-4 to TRBJ2-3, with D perhaps TRBD2 (6 bases). The CDR3 loop spans 15 amino acids. Trimming removed 4 bases at V and 6 bases at J, with 18 bases between. Germline assignment: CDR1 SGHNT and CDR2 YYREEE (reference sequence). The CDR3, as DNA: TGTGCCAGCAGCGACGCTCTAGCGATGACGGATACGCAGTATTTT. This sequence encodes CASSDALAMTDTQYF.

V and J are TRBV2 and TRBJ1-6, with 7 bases that match TRBD1. This CDR3 has 14 residues. The germline gives CDR1 SNHLY, CDR2 FYNNEI. Trimming removed 5 bases from V and 13 bases from J; junction bases left unmatched: 11. The CDR3 here is CASSYRGDPFPLHF. DNA for the CDR3: TGTGCCAGCAGTTACAGGGGCGATCCCTTCCCCCTCCACTTT.

The rearrangement joins TRBV6-6 to TRBJ2-5, with 7 nucleotides matching TRBD1. The germline V gene encodes CDR1 MNHNY and CDR2 SVGAGI (reference sequence). V was pared by 4 bases and J by 14 bases, with 7 bases of the junction left unmatched. CDR3 length equals 11 residues. For the CDR3, the DNA is TGTGCCAGCAGTTGGGACAGAAAACTATACTTC. Its protein product is CASSWDRKLYF.

This clone was recorded only once. The J gene is TRBJ2-7, the V gene TRBV14; D remains unclear. Germline CDR1 is SGHDN and CDR2 is FVKESK. V gave up 1 base and J gave up 7 bases, with 5 bases separating them. The CDR3 runs to 11 residues. For the CDR3, the DNA is TGTGCCAGCAGCCAAGGGTGGGAGCAGTACTTC. Its protein is CASSQGWEQYF.

The V gene is TRBV5-1, the J gene TRBJ1-1; possible D gene TRBD1, 5 bases. CDR1 SGHRS and CDR2 YFSETQ come from the germline V gene. V was shortened by 3 bases and J by 4 bases, with 19 bases between the two germline ends. This CDR3 has 16 residues. CDR3 amino acids: CASSSKWGDVGTEAFF. The CDR3 bases are TGCGCCAGCAGCTCGAAATGGGGGGATGTCGGCACTGAAGCTTTCTTT.

The chain recombines TRBV19 with TRBJ2-5, with 11 bases aligning to TRBD2. The length of the CDR3 is 15 residues. Looked up from germline, CDR1 is LNHDA and CDR2 is SQIVND (reference sequence). V lost 0 bases to trimming and J lost 7 bases; unmatched junction nucleotides: 4. The CDR3 spells CASSIDTSGSATQYF. The CDR3, as DNA: TGTGCCAGTAGTATAGATACTAGCGGGAGTGCGACCCAGTACTTC.

V and J are TRBV14 and TRBJ2-5, with D unresolved. The J call may be incorrect, as the DNA end agrees better with TRBJ2-7. Germline-derived CDR1 and CDR2 are SGHDN and FVKESK. The CDR3 has 13 amino acids. As DNA, the CDR3 is TGTGCCAGCAGCCTGGGCGGAGCGCTCGAGCAGTACTTC. The encoded protein is CASSLGGALEQYF.

The rearrangement uses TRBV4-1 and TRBJ2-3; D may be TRBD1 (6 bases). The germline gives CDR1 MGHRA, CDR2 YSYEKL. Trimming cost V 4 bases and J 6 bases, with 29 bases left between them. The length of the CDR3 is 19 residues. The CDR3 DNA reads as TGCGCCAGCAGCCGAAGGAGTTGGGGACAAGGGGATAAAGGGGATACGCAGTATTTT. Residues: CASSRRSWGQGDKGDTQYF.

The V call is TRBV30, the J call TRBJ1-3; possibly TRBD1 for D (5 bases). Trimming took off 1 base at V and 0 bases at J, with 10 bases between the two ends. Germline V gene lookup returns CDR1 GTSNPN and CDR2 SVGIG (reference sequence). This CDR3 is built from 15 residues. The CDR3 region has the DNA TGTGCCTGGAGTGATCACAGGAGCTCTGGAAACACCATATATTTT. This encodes CAWSDHRSSGNTIYF.

This chain connects TRBV6-1 to TRBJ2-7, with D perhaps TRBD1 (7 bases). Trimming left V 7 bases short and J 3 bases short, with 16 bases between. Germline V gives CDR1 MNHNS, CDR2 SASEGT. The CDR3 consists of 14 residues. DNA for the CDR3: TGTGCCAGCACCCAGGGGGGAGACGTCTACGAGCAGTACTTC. Residues: CASTQGGDVYEQYF.

The gene calls are TRBV5-4 and TRBJ2-3, with TRBD2 identical over 9 bases. This CDR3 is 13 amino acids long. Unmatched junction bases numbered 4, after V lost 10 bases and J lost 1 base. Germline V lookup: CDR1 SGHNT, CDR2 YYREEE (reference sequence). This CDR3 is CASSGRRTDTQYF. The CDR3 nucleotides are TGTGCCTCAAGCGGGAGGCGCACAGATACGCAGTATTTT.

The gene calls are TRBV20-1 and TRBJ1-1; no firm D call. Germline CDR1 and CDR2: DFQATT and SNEGSKA (reference sequence). The length of the CDR3 is 11 residues. Trimming stripped 5 bases from V and 10 bases from J, with 14 bases between. Here the CDR3 DNA reads TGCAGTGCTTTCACGGAAGGAGCAGCTTTCTTT. Its translation is CSAFTEGAAFF.

The chain is built from TRBV30 and TRBJ1-2, with D possibly matching TRBD1 (6 bases). The CDR3 spans 12 residues. V dropped 5 bases and J dropped 4 bases, with 11 bases sitting between them. Germline CDR1 GTSNPN, CDR2 SVGIG (reference sequence). The CDR3 sequence: CAWGTSSYGYTF. The CDR3 nucleotides read TGTGCCTGGGGGACATCTAGCTATGGCTACACCTTC.

The V call is TRBV7-9, the J call TRBJ2-3; D might be TRBD1 (5 bases). The germline gives CDR1 SEHNR, CDR2 FQNEAQ (reference sequence). V was pared by 3 bases and J by 3 bases, with 13 bases between. The CDR3 covers 15 residues. CDR3: CASSFLARVTDTQYF. CDR3 coding DNA: TGTGCCAGCAGCTTCTTGGCCAGGGTTACAGATACGCAGTATTTT.

This CDR3 is CASSSPGLAFPDTQYF. In nucleotides, the CDR3 is TGCGCCAGCAGCTCGCCGGGACTAGCTTTCCCAGATACGCAGTATTTT. This chain joins TRBV5-1 and TRBJ2-3; 9 bases are shared with TRBD2. Germline V gene sequence: CDR1 SGHRS, CDR2 YFSETQ. V shed 3 bases, J shed 4 bases, and the junction held 9 bases outside the gene matches. The CDR3 loop spans 16 amino acids.

The V gene is TRBV5-6, the J gene TRBJ2-3; D may be TRBD1 (6 bases). Deletions cut 3 bases from V and 11 bases from J, with 19 bases between. The CDR3 loop spans 14 amino acids. Germline loops: CDR1 SGHDT, CDR2 YYEEEE. The CDR3 loop is CASSSKPETGGQYF. DNA of the CDR3: TGTGCCAGCAGCTCCAAACCAGAGACAGGTGGGCAGTATTTT.

The J gene is TRBJ1-1, the V gene TRBV12-1. TRBV12-1 is listed as a pseudogene. The CDR3 runs to 10 residues. This CDR3 reads CASRGTEAFF. CDR3 DNA sequence: TGTGCCAGCCGAGGGACTGAAGCTTTCTTT.

The rearrangement uses TRBV5-6 and TRBJ2-6, with D possibly TRBD1 on 6 matching bases. Germline CDR1 SGHDT, CDR2 YYEEEE. The CDR3 length is 15 residues. V was shortened by 5 bases and J by 0 bases, with 9 bases between the two germline ends. The chain's CDR3 is CASSEGGSGANVLTF. Written as DNA, the CDR3 is TGTGCCAGCAGTGAAGGGGGCTCTGGGGCCAACGTCCTGACTTTC.

The chain carries TRBV5-6 and TRBJ2-7; 7 nucleotides line up with TRBD1. Germline CDR1 and CDR2: SGHDT and YYEEEE. This CDR3 contains 15 residues. Trimming at V came to 5 bases and at J to 2 bases, leaving 10 bases not matched to a gene. The CDR3 sequence is CASSRTGAGTYEQYF. The CDR3 nucleotides are TGTGCCAGCAGTCGTACAGGGGCTGGTACCTACGAGCAGTACTTC.

This chain links TRBV25-1 with TRBJ2-3; 8 positions agree with TRBD2. The CDR3 spans 14 residues. V shed 5 bases, J shed 2 bases, and the junction held 3 bases outside the gene matches. CDR1 MGHDK and CDR2 SYGVNS come from the germline V gene. The CDR3 is CASSTSGYTDTQYF. The DNA for the CDR3 is TGTGCCAGCAGTACTAGCGGATACACAGATACGCAGTATTTT. Drawing the rest from reference TRBV25-1 and TRBJ2-3, the complete variable domain is EADIYQTPRYLVIGTGKKITLECSQTMGHDKMYWYQQDPGMELHLIHYSYGVNSTEKGDLSSESTVSRIRTEHFPLTLESARPSHTSQYLCASSTSGYTDTQYFGPGTRLTVL.

The CDR3: CASSLTTRGEQFF. The CDR3 bases are TGTGCCAGCAGCTTGACGACTAGAGGCGAGCAGTTCTTC. The J gene is TRBJ2-1, the V gene TRBV7-6; D perhaps matches TRBD2 (6 bases). The germline V gene encodes CDR1 SGHVS and CDR2 FNYEAQ. The germline V and J ends were trimmed by 3 bases and 10 bases, with 13 bases remaining between them. The CDR3 sequence is 13 residues long.

The V call is TRBV11-2, the J call TRBJ1-1; D gene ambiguous. Germline CDR1 is SGHAT and CDR2 is FQNNGV. V dropped 4 bases and J dropped 4 bases, with 16 bases sitting between them. This CDR3 is 15 amino acids long. The CDR3 region is CASSSGGKGFTEAFF. The CDR3 DNA follows: TGTGCCAGCAGCTCTGGTGGCAAAGGTTTCACTGAAGCTTTCTTT.